Below, 4 T cell receptor beta chains from the same sample are listed, as sequenced in a study of PD-1 blockade in classical Hodgkin lymphoma. Clones were sequenced by immunoSEQ multiplex PCR, and TCRdb holds only the in-frame ones, with some missing. Of 25,000 to 30,000 clones listed, 70% to 90% are singletons. All patients relapsed after autologous stem cell transplantation, and brentuximab vedotin exposure varied. PBMCs were thawed, and CD8+ T cells were then isolated from them by magnetic negative selection. Material: CD8+ T cells from blood, obtained at baseline. The receptors here all came from a human donor with classical Hodgkin lymphoma.

The V gene is TRBV29-1, the J gene TRBJ2-7; tentatively, D is TRBD2 (6 bases). CDR1 SQVTM and CDR2 ANQGSEA come from the germline V gene. This CDR3 is 14 amino acids long. With 3 bases removed from V and 3 bases from J, the gap between germline ends came to 15 bases. The CDR3 loop is CSVDASDPDYEQYF. The CDR3 DNA is TGCAGCGTTGATGCTAGCGACCCAGACTACGAGCAGTACTTC.

V gene TRBV4-1 combines with J gene TRBJ2-7; D call uncertain. Germline loops: CDR1 MGHRA, CDR2 YSYEKL. The CDR3 totals 13 residues. Between the trimmed V and J ends, which lost 1 base and 5 bases, there was a span of 9 bases. The CDR3 sequence is CASSQVLRDEQYF. In DNA form, the CDR3 reads TGCGCCAGCAGCCAAGTTCTGCGCGACGAGCAGTACTTC.

This clone was detected once. This chain joins TRBV10-3 and TRBJ2-3; tentatively, D is TRBD2 (6 bases). Germline CDR1 is ENHRY and CDR2 is SYGVKD. V was trimmed by 4 bases and J by 0 bases, leaving 17 bases between them. The CDR3 is 17 amino acids. The DNA of the CDR3 is TGTGCCATCAGTGGCGAAGGAAGCGGGTCTAGCACAGATACGCAGTATTTT. Amino acid sequence: CAISGEGSGSSTDTQYF.

This chain links TRBV7-6 with TRBJ2-2; D is uncertain. Deletions cut 5 bases from V and 6 bases from J, with 10 bases between. Germline values: CDR1 SGHVS, CDR2 FNYEAQ. The CDR3 loop spans 13 amino acids. The DNA for the CDR3 is TGTGCCAGCAGCATAAGAATATCCGGGGAGCTGTTTTTT. Translation gives CASSIRISGELFF.